These 32 T cell receptor beta chains were all obtained from the same sample, sequenced in a study of graft-versus-host responses after intestinal transplantation. These TCRs are of unknown antigen specificity. The method was immunoSEQ multiplex PCR; TCRdb's version includes in-frame clones alone and lacks a portion of them. The data show 86,000 or so clones, around nine tenths seen once. Sequences were derived from unstimulated CD8+ T cells sorted from spleen or lymph node cells, sampled before intestinal transplant. Source of these receptors: a human donor who received an intestinal transplant.

This clone ranks as medium-sized. The genes are TRBV10-3 and TRBJ2-7; TRBD1 is a possible D gene (5 bases). Germline V gene data show CDR1 as ENHRY and CDR2 as SYGVKD. The CDR3 extends over 15 amino acids. V was clipped by 0 bases and J by 3 bases, with 12 bases between them. CDR3 bases: TGTGCCATCAGTGAGTCGAAGGGCGACAGCTACGAGCAGTACTTC. Amino acids: CAISESKGDSYEQYF.

This clone occurred a few times. Here the CDR3 reads CASSQDGMVHEQYF. The CDR3 DNA reads TGCGCCAGCAGCCAAGACGGGATGGTCCACGAGCAGTACTTC. The J gene is TRBJ2-7, the V gene TRBV4-1, with D perhaps matching TRBD2 (5 bases). Germline loops: CDR1 MGHRA, CDR2 YSYEKL. The ends were cut back, 0 bases at V and 5 bases at J, with 11 bases in the middle. The CDR3 contains 14 residues.

This clone has a single count. The chain combines TRBV18 with TRBJ1-2; TRBD1 agrees at 9 bases. Per the germline V gene, CDR1 is KGHSH and CDR2 is LQKENI. The CDR3 has 19 amino acids. Germline trimming cut 0 bases from V and 1 base from J; bases unmatched to any gene: 12. The CDR3 nucleotides read TGTGCCAGCTCACCACCCTGGACAGGGGCCGACTTCATTAACTATGGCTACACCTTC. Its protein is CASSPPWTGADFINYGYTF.

This sequence joins TRBV28 and TRBJ2-7; 7 positions match TRBD2. The CDR3 is 15 residues long. Losses at the gene ends were 2 bases for V and 3 bases for J; bases not matched to a gene: 7. Germline values: CDR1 MDHEN, CDR2 SYDVKM. The CDR3 sequence: CASSLGGGFLYEQYF. Written as DNA, the CDR3 is TGTGCCAGCAGTTTAGGGGGAGGGTTCCTCTACGAGCAGTACTTC.

The genes are TRBV6-5 and TRBJ1-4; D uncertain. With 2 bases removed from V and 8 bases from J, the gap between germline ends came to 15 bases. CDR1 and CDR2 from the germline V gene are MNHEY and SVGAGI. The CDR3 covers 15 residues. CDR3 nucleotide sequence: TGTGCCAGCAGTTACACGACGAACGAGGGCGAAAAACTGTTTTTT. Its translation is CASSYTTNEGEKLFF.

V is TRBV6-5 and J is TRBJ2-5; tentatively, D is TRBD1 or TRBD2 (5 bases each). CDR1 is MNHEY, CDR2 SVGAGI, per germline. The CDR3 is 15 amino acids. Trimming cost V 6 bases and J 4 bases, with 18 bases left between them. This CDR3 reads CASSSVLGAGETQYF. The CDR3 DNA reads TGTGCCAGCAGCTCGGTCCTTGGGGCGGGAGAGACCCAGTACTTC.

The chain links TRBV7-6 to TRBJ2-1; no definite D call. The ends were cut back, 4 bases at V and 0 bases at J, with 7 bases in the middle. Per the germline V gene, CDR1 is SGHVS and CDR2 is FNYEAQ. This CDR3 spans 14 amino acids. The CDR3 region has the DNA TGTGCCAGCAGCTATGGTAGCTCCTACAATGAGCAGTTCTTC. It encodes CASSYGSSYNEQFF.

This clone was found once. This chain's CDR3 is CASSYSSQLPYEQYF. In DNA form, the CDR3 reads TGTGCCAGCAGTTACTCCTCACAGCTACCCTACGAGCAGTACTTC. This chain links TRBV6-5 with TRBJ2-7, with D hard to call. The CDR3 has 15 residues. The V end lost 0 bases, the J end lost 2 bases, and 11 bases lay between the germline ends. Germline-derived CDR1 and CDR2 are MNHEY and SVGAGI.

The chain joins TRBV6-5 to TRBJ2-1; 11 bases agree with TRBD1. The germline V gene encodes CDR1 MNHEY and CDR2 SVGAGI. CDR3 size: 16 residues. V lost 0 bases to trimming and J lost 9 bases; unmatched junction nucleotides: 7. The DNA of the CDR3 is TGTGCCAGCAGTTACTCGATTGGGGACAGGGGGAGTGAGCAGTTCTTC. It is translated as CASSYSIGDRGSEQFF.

The rearrangement joins TRBV5-4 to TRBJ2-2; 9 bases are shared with TRBD1. The junction had 6 bases not matched to a gene; V was cut back by 4 bases and J by 5 bases. Germline V lookup: CDR1 SGHNT, CDR2 YYREEE (reference sequence). The CDR3 loop spans 15 amino acids. CDR3 loop: CASSEQGAWTGELFF. The CDR3 nucleotides read TGTGCCAGCAGCGAACAGGGGGCTTGGACCGGGGAGCTGTTTTTT. Supplemented by reference TRBV5-4 and TRBJ2-2, the full variable domain reads ETGVTQSPTHLIKTRGQQVTLRCSSQSGHNTVSWYQQALGQGPQFIFQYYREEENGRGNFPPRFSGLQFPNYSSELNVNALELDDSALYLCASSEQGAWTGELFFGEGSRLTVL.

This clone was counted only a few times. The V call is TRBV14, the J call TRBJ1-4; 7 bases align to TRBD1. Trimming removed 1 base from V and 4 bases from J; junction bases left unmatched: 9. This CDR3 contains 17 residues. Germline CDR1 and CDR2: SGHDN and FVKESK. This chain's CDR3 is CASSQARVDRSNEKLFF. The CDR3 region has the DNA TGTGCCAGCAGCCAAGCTCGAGTGGACAGGAGTAATGAAAAACTGTTTTTT.

The genes are TRBV11-2 and TRBJ2-7; 8 bases map to TRBD2. From germline, CDR1 is SGHAT and CDR2 FQNNGV. The CDR3 is made up of 14 amino acids. J was trimmed by 6 bases and V by 1 base; bases with no gene match: 5. CDR3 DNA sequence: TGTGCCAGCAGCTTAGTCCGACTAGCGCGCGAGCAGTACTTC. It specifies CASSLVRLAREQYF.

The chain uses TRBV5-6 and TRBJ1-3; D gene ambiguous. The CDR3 loop spans 16 amino acids. Looked up from germline, CDR1 is SGHDT and CDR2 is YYEEEE. Trimming removed 4 bases at V and 0 bases at J, with 14 bases between. CDR3 DNA sequence: TGTGCCAGCAGCGAATTGATGGGTTCCTCTGGAAACACCATATATTTT. This codes for CASSELMGSSGNTIYF.

This chain links TRBV5-1 with TRBJ1-1; 7 bases agree with TRBD1. Germline CDR1 and CDR2: SGHRS and YFSETQ. The length of the CDR3 is 13 residues. With V trimmed by 2 bases and J by 7 bases, 5 bases remained unmatched. The CDR3 here is CASSFDRDSEAFF. The CDR3 DNA reads TGCGCCAGCAGCTTCGACAGGGATAGTGAAGCTTTCTTT.

This chain joins TRBV6-5 and TRBJ2-3, with TRBD1 matching 7 bases. V dropped 2 bases and J dropped 9; count of bases not matched to a gene: 8. This CDR3 has 14 residues. Germline CDR1 reads MNHEY; CDR2 reads SVGAGI. CDR3 bases: TGTGCCAGCAGTTACACACTAACAGGGGAGACGCAGTATTTT. As protein: CASSYTLTGETQYF.

The sample holds one count of this clone. The chain's CDR3 is CASSNPLGVETQYF. The CDR3 DNA sequence: TGTGCCAGCAGCAACCCTTTGGGCGTGGAGACCCAGTACTTC. The rearrangement links TRBV7-7 to TRBJ2-5; D gene ambiguous. Trimming pared 5 bases from V and 5 bases from J, leaving 15 bases between. Germline CDR1 reads SSHAT; CDR2 reads FNYEAQ (reference sequence). The CDR3 loop spans 14 amino acids.

This chain links TRBV30 with TRBJ2-3; D is uncertain. This CDR3 has 10 residues. The germline V and J ends were trimmed by 3 bases and 2 bases, with 0 bases remaining between them. Germline CDR1 GTSNPN, CDR2 SVGIG (reference sequence). The CDR3 region is CAWSTDTQYF. The CDR3, as DNA: TGTGCCTGGAGCACAGATACGCAGTATTTT.

The chain employs TRBV5-6 and TRBJ2-1; D ambiguous. CDR1 and CDR2 from the germline V gene are SGHDT and YYEEEE. The CDR3 totals 14 residues. Between the trimmed V and J ends, which lost 0 bases and 0 bases, there was a span of 4 bases. The CDR3 coding sequence is TGTGCCAGCAGCTTGGGAAACTCCTACAATGAGCAGTTCTTC. Protein: CASSLGNSYNEQFF.

This rearrangement joins TRBV11-2 to TRBJ1-5; D uncertain. The CDR3 is 15 amino acids. In germline, CDR1 is SGHAT, CDR2 FQNNGV. V was pared by 1 base and J by 3 bases, with 10 bases between. The CDR3 coding sequence is TGTGCCAGCAGCTTAGGTGCGGGGTTCAATCAGCCCCAGCATTTT. Protein sequence: CASSLGAGFNQPQHF.

The genes are TRBV2 and TRBJ1-2; possibly TRBD1 for D (5 bases). Between the trimmed V and J ends, which lost 7 bases and 6 bases, there was a span of 15 bases. Per germline, CDR1 SNHLY and CDR2 FYNNEI. The CDR3 covers 13 residues. The CDR3 spells CASTPIGGDGYTF. CDR3 DNA: TGTGCCAGCACCCCCATCGGGGGAGATGGCTACACCTTC.

The chain couples TRBV6-8 to TRBJ2-7; the D is unclear. This CDR3 contains 14 residues. Per the germline V gene, CDR1 is MNHGY and CDR2 is SAAAGT. The ends were cut back, 11 bases at V and 2 bases at J, with 19 bases in the middle. CDR3 amino acids: CASAFSMGTYEQYF. The CDR3 DNA reads TGTGCCTCCGCCTTCTCGATGGGGACCTACGAGCAGTACTTC.

The genes are TRBV10-3 and TRBJ2-6, with TRBD2 as a possible D gene (5 bases). The CDR3 spans 15 residues. The V end was cut by 4 bases, the J end by 1 base, with 8 bases between. CDR1 and CDR2 from the germline V gene are ENHRY and SYGVKD. The CDR3 DNA follows: TGTGCCATCAGTGCCGAGGGATCTGGGGCCAACGTCCTGACTTTC. Protein product: CAISAEGSGANVLTF.

V usage is TRBV11-2 and J usage is TRBJ2-3; the D is unclear. V was trimmed by 3 bases and J by 5 bases, leaving 6 bases between them. CDR1 is SGHAT, CDR2 FQNNGV, per germline. This CDR3 has 12 residues. The CDR3 DNA is TGTGCCAGCAGCTTTCCGTTAGATACGCAGTATTTT. This sequence encodes CASSFPLDTQYF.

The genes are TRBV6-6 and TRBJ1-6; D is unresolved. Germline V gene sequence: CDR1 MNHNY, CDR2 SVGAGI (reference sequence). The CDR3 extends over 15 amino acids. The V end was cut by 1 base, the J end by 4 bases, with 8 bases between. The CDR3, as DNA: TGTGCCAGCAGTTACTGGACCGATTATAATTCACCCCTCCACTTT. It encodes CASSYWTDYNSPLHF.

This clone was observed a single time. The gene calls are TRBV5-1 and TRBJ2-7, with D maybe TRBD1 (6 bases). The V end lost 4 bases, the J end lost 3 bases, and 11 bases lay between the germline ends. The CDR3 loop spans 13 amino acids. CDR1 and CDR2 (germline): SGHRS, YFSETQ. The chain's CDR3 is CASSVDRSYEQYF. The DNA of the CDR3 is TGCGCCAGCAGCGTCGACAGGAGCTACGAGCAGTACTTC. The full variable domain, in which reference TRBV5-1 and TRBJ2-7 provide the parts outside the CDR3, is KAGVTQTPRYLIKTRGQQVTLSCSPISGHRSVSWYQQTPGQGLQFLFEYFSETQRNKGNFPGRFSGRQFSNSRSEMNVSTLELGDSALYLCASSVDRSYEQYFGPGTRLTVT.

The chain couples TRBV10-2 to TRBJ2-1; tentatively, D is TRBD1 (5 bases). The CDR3 covers 15 residues. V lost 5 bases and J lost 3, with 14 bases in between. Germline assignment: CDR1 WSHSY and CDR2 SAAADI. The CDR3, as DNA: TGCGCCAGCAGTATAAGGTTCAGGGTCTACAATGAGCAGTTCTTC. The encoded protein is CASSIRFRVYNEQFF.

The chain uses TRBV7-2 and TRBJ1-2; D not resolved. V lost 2 bases, J lost 2 bases, and 9 bases lay in between. This CDR3 has 14 residues. CDR1 is SGHTA and CDR2 is FQGNSA in the germline V gene. CDR3 loop: CASSLTRRNYGYTF. The CDR3, as DNA: TGTGCCAGCAGCTTAACCCGACGGAACTATGGCTACACCTTC.

This sequence joins TRBV9 and TRBJ2-2; TRBD2 matches 16 bases. V was pared by 4 bases and J by 1 base, with 7 bases of the junction left unmatched. CDR1 and CDR2 (germline): SGDLS, YYNGEE. CDR3 length: 19 residues. Written as DNA, the CDR3 is TGTGCCAGCAGCACAGGTGGGACTAGCGGGAGGGAGAACACCGGGGAGCTGTTTTTT. Protein product: CASSTGGTSGRENTGELFF.

CDR3 loop: CASSSGGGADTQYF. The CDR3 region has the DNA TGTGCCAGCAGTTCCGGCGGCGGCGCCGATACGCAGTATTTT. The rearrangement links TRBV6-6 to TRBJ2-3, with no clear D. Trimming shortened V by 4 bases and J by 6 bases, and 14 bases separated the two germline ends. Germline V CDR1 and CDR2: MNHNY, SVGAGI (reference sequence). The length of the CDR3 is 14 residues.

The sample holds one count of this clone. The chain links TRBV4-1 to TRBJ1-1; D is perhaps TRBD1 (6 bases). The CDR3 covers 14 residues. With 0 bases removed from V and 10 bases from J, the gap between germline ends came to 15 bases. Germline-derived CDR1 and CDR2 are MGHRA and YSYEKL. The chain's CDR3 is CASSQEPGAIGAFF. CDR3 nucleotides: TGCGCCAGCAGCCAAGAGCCGGGGGCCATAGGAGCTTTCTTT.

The chain recombines TRBV10-3 with TRBJ2-7; tentatively, D is TRBD2 (6 bases). Trimming pared 11 bases from V and 4 bases from J, leaving 18 bases between. The CDR3 consists of 13 residues. Per germline, CDR1 ENHRY and CDR2 SYGVKD. Written as DNA, the CDR3 is TGTGCCTATTCGGAGGTACGGGAGTACGAGCAGTACTTC. Residues: CAYSEVREYEQYF.

The chain combines TRBV7-6 with TRBJ2-2, with 9 bases that match TRBD2. This CDR3 is built from 16 residues. The ends lost 1 base at V and 2 bases at J; junction bases unmatched: 2. Germline V gene data show CDR1 as SGHVS and CDR2 as FNYEAQ. In DNA, the CDR3 is TGTGCCAGCAGCTTAGGGACTAGCGAAAACACCGGGGAGCTGTTTTTT. Translated: CASSLGTSENTGELFF.